The 18 T cell receptor beta chains below come from one sample, sequenced in a study of blood T cell repertoires in COVID-19 (dated by TCRdb to the early 2020s). Receptor libraries were prepared by the immunoSEQ multiplex PCR assay. Held by TCRdb, this immuneACCESS table contains in-frame sequences only and omits some clones. Under half of the omission traces to an unresolved V gene where checked; the cause of the rest is unknown. This sample gives 290,000 or so clones in total; over 75% of them show up just once. Around 1.1% of the sample is held by the ten biggest clonotypes. Sample: PBMCs or T cells enriched from blood (not recorded which). These receptors all come from a woman aged 25 to 39 who had recovered from COVID-19.

The chain employs TRBV3-1 (or the pseudogene TRBV3-2) and TRBJ2-6, with D unresolved. CDR1 and CDR2 (germline): LGHDT, YNNKEL (reference sequence). V was trimmed by 3 bases and J by 0 bases, leaving 3 bases between them. The CDR3 is 14 residues long. The chain's CDR3 is CASSQSSGANVLTF. The CDR3 DNA sequence: TGTGCCAGCAGCCAGAGCTCTGGGGCCAACGTCCTGACTTTC.

This rearrangement joins TRBV11-2 to TRBJ2-3; D unclear. The CDR3 sequence is 12 residues long. Germline CDR1 and CDR2: SGHAT and FQNNGV. The V end was cut by 5 bases, the J end by 6 bases, with 9 bases between. The CDR3 DNA sequence: TGTGCCAGCAGCCGATTTCAGGATACGCAGTATTTT. This translates into CASSRFQDTQYF.

The chain carries TRBV5-1 and TRBJ1-1; 9 bases map to TRBD1. CDR1 SGHRS and CDR2 YFSETQ come from the germline V gene. The ends lost 4 bases at V and 4 bases at J; junction bases unmatched: 8. This CDR3 contains 15 residues. The DNA for the CDR3 is TGCGCCAGCAGCGCACAGGGGGCGCACAGCACTGAAGCTTTCTTT. Amino acids: CASSAQGAHSTEAFF.

This clone has only one observation. The chain recombines TRBV2 with TRBJ1-6; D perhaps matches TRBD1 (6 bases). Germline V gene data show CDR1 as SNHLY and CDR2 as FYNNEI. V lost 1 base and J 10 bases, leaving 14 bases between the germline ends. The CDR3 is 15 residues long. Here the CDR3 reads CASSEEGVLGSPLHF. The CDR3 DNA is TGTGCCAGCAGTGAAGAGGGGGTACTAGGATCACCCCTCCACTTT.

Here the CDR3 DNA reads TGTGCCAGCAGTGAACGTGTCACAGGGGGTGGCTACACCTTC. Translation: CASSERVTGGGYTF. This sequence joins TRBV2 and TRBJ1-2, with 8 nucleotides matching TRBD1. There are 14 residues in the CDR3. Trimming cost V 2 bases and J 7 bases; bases outside gene matches: 6. CDR1 is SNHLY and CDR2 is FYNNEI in the germline V gene.

The chain joins TRBV6-5 to TRBJ2-2; 7 nucleotides line up with TRBD1. J gave up 1 base and V 4 bases, and 3 bases lay outside the gene matches. This CDR3 comprises 15 residues. Per germline, CDR1 MNHEY and CDR2 SVGAGI. The CDR3 bases are TGTGCCAGCAGTTGGGACAGACTGAACACCGGGGAGCTGTTTTTT. Protein sequence: CASSWDRLNTGELFF.

The chain links TRBV15 to TRBJ2-1; no clear D gene. Germline CDR1 and CDR2: LNHNV and YYDKDF (reference sequence). Deletions cut 0 bases from V and 4 bases from J, with 10 bases between. The CDR3 covers 15 residues. CDR3 nucleotide sequence: TGTGCCACCAGCAGAGACCGCGGAGATTACAATGAGCAGTTCTTC. This sequence encodes CATSRDRGDYNEQFF.

The chain carries TRBV27 and TRBJ2-1; TRBD2 matches at 15 bases. Germline V gene lookup returns CDR1 MNHEY and CDR2 SMNVEV (reference sequence). The CDR3 runs 16 residues. V dropped 5 bases and J dropped 10; count of bases not matched to a gene: 9. The CDR3 DNA reads as TGTGCCAGCAGTCTACAAGACGGACTAGCGGGAGGGGAGCAGTTCTTC. Amino acids: CASSLQDGLAGGEQFF.

V and J are TRBV13 and TRBJ2-7, with TRBD1 as a possible D gene (6 bases). CDR1 and CDR2 (germline): PRHDT, FYEKMQ (reference sequence). V shed 3 bases and J shed 1 base, with 10 bases lying between them. This CDR3 has 14 residues. CDR3 coding DNA: TGTGCCAGCAGCTTTCAAGGGGGATCCTACGAGCAGTACTTC. Protein product: CASSFQGGSYEQYF.

V usage is TRBV9 and J usage is TRBJ2-1; 10 bases match TRBD1. This CDR3 has 16 amino acids. The ends lost 4 bases at V and 5 bases at J; junction bases unmatched: 9. Germline V gives CDR1 SGDLS, CDR2 YYNGEE. The CDR3 region is CASSPPDRGLNNEQFF. The CDR3 nucleotides read TGTGCCAGCAGCCCGCCTGACAGGGGGCTAAACAATGAGCAGTTCTTC.

This clone came up once. The chain employs TRBV7-2 and TRBJ1-1, with 8 bases identical to TRBD1. CDR1 SGHTA and CDR2 FQGNSA come from the germline V gene. V trimming: 2 bases; J trimming: 4 bases; junction bases outside the gene matches: 3. The length of the CDR3 is 14 residues. CDR3 nucleotide sequence: TGTGCCAGCAGCTTATACACAGGGGGCACTGAAGCTTTCTTT. Residues: CASSLYTGGTEAFF.

The J gene is TRBJ2-1, the V gene TRBV25-1; TRBD1 might be the D (5 bases). Germline CDR1 reads MGHDK; CDR2 reads SYGVNS. This CDR3 comprises 15 residues. Between the trimmed V and J ends, which lost 3 bases and 0 bases, there was a span of 9 bases. In DNA, the CDR3 is TGTGCCAGCAGTGATAGGGGCACCTCCTACAATGAGCAGTTCTTC. Amino acids: CASSDRGTSYNEQFF.

This clone appeared once. The V call is TRBV7-9, the J call TRBJ1-1, with TRBD1 as a possible D gene (5 bases). The CDR3 runs 14 residues. The germline V gene has CDR1 SEHNR and CDR2 FQNEAQ (reference sequence). Trimming shortened V by 4 bases and J by 1 base, and 10 bases separated the two germline ends. The CDR3 DNA follows: TGTGCCAGCAGCTCCCGACAGACGAACACTGAAGCTTTCTTT. Translated, it gives CASSSRQTNTEAFF.

This chain uses TRBV4-3 with TRBJ2-5, with a tentative D call TRBD2 (5 bases). Germline CDR1 reads LGHNA; CDR2 reads YSLEER. CDR3 size: 13 residues. Trimming removed 0 bases from V and 5 bases from J, with 7 bases in between. The CDR3 region has the DNA TGCGCCAGCAGCCAAGATCCGGGGGAGACCCAGTACTTC. Protein: CASSQDPGETQYF.

The chain carries TRBV6-5 and TRBJ2-7, with a possible D match to TRBD1 (5 bases). The V gene's germline CDR1 is MNHEY and CDR2 SVGAGI. CDR3 size: 13 residues. Trimming pared 6 bases from V and 2 bases from J, leaving 11 bases between. The CDR3 sequence is CASRLTVTYEQYF. CDR3 coding DNA: TGTGCCAGCAGACTGACAGTCACCTACGAGCAGTACTTC.

This chain connects TRBV18 to TRBJ2-1; D gene unclear. V lost 0 bases to trimming and J lost 2 bases, with 5 bases between them. Germline CDR1 KGHSH, CDR2 LQKENI. The CDR3 has 14 residues. In DNA, the CDR3 is TGTGCCAGCTCACCACCTACAACCTACAATGAGCAGTTCTTC. Amino acid sequence: CASSPPTTYNEQFF.

The V gene is TRBV7-3, the J gene TRBJ2-3, with 9 bases matching TRBD2. J lost 0 bases, V lost 5 bases, and 6 bases had no gene match. Germline V gene data show CDR1 as SGHTA and CDR2 as FQGTGA. The CDR3 has 16 amino acids. The CDR3 DNA reads TGTGCCAGCAGCCCCGGGACTAGCCCGAGCACAGATACGCAGTATTTT. Translating gives CASSPGTSPSTDTQYF.

CDR3: CASSLAGEQYEQYF. CDR3 coding DNA: TGTGCCAGCAGCTTAGCGGGAGAGCAATACGAGCAGTACTTC. V and J are TRBV28 and TRBJ2-7; TRBD2 aligns across 9 bases. Germline CDR1 reads MDHEN; CDR2 reads SYDVKM. The CDR3 contains 14 residues. The V segment lost 6 bases and the J segment 4 bases; nucleotides outside the gene matches: 7.